The sequence of this T cell receptor beta chain was determined in a study of T cells in Graves' hyperthyroidism and ophthalmopathy. TCR beta CDR3 region amplification was performed from RNA transcripts. An initial round of RT-PCR targeting the TCR CDR3 relied on the HTBI primer set. TCRdb re-called the multiplex PCR reads through MiXCR, storing one row per CDR3 protein. The data contain 350,000 or so distinct CDR3 sequences, around 20% of them singletons. Trimming took 7 bases from V and 7 from J; bases not matched to a gene: 5. The CDR3 sequence is 12 residues long. Germline V gene sequence: CDR1 SQVTM, CDR2 ANQGSEA. This clonotype was found a few times.

The sequence was obtained from a woman aged 45-65 years with Graves' hyperthyroidism. This chain joins TRBV29-1 and TRBJ2-2; 8 bases agree with TRBD1. Material for sequencing was blood. DNA for the CDR3: TGCAGCGCCAGGACAGGGATCGGGGAGCTGTTTTTT. This gives the protein CSARTGIGELFF.